A selection of T cell receptor beta chains follows, all from one sample in a study of radiotherapy plus CTLA-4 blockade in lung cancer. This table comes from immunoSEQ multiplex PCR, and its TCRdb copy is limited to in-frame clones, with some not included. Found here are roughly 50,000 clones, 75% to 90% of them singletons; the top ten hold less than 20%. Sample: peripheral blood, taken from a patient treated with radiotherapy plus ipilimumab. The receptors here all came from a human donor with non-small cell lung cancer that progressed on radiotherapy plus ipilimumab. Some clones in this sample may be carry-over from other donors' samples. Both conserved end residues are part of each CDR3. D genes are given only for firm matches.

cdr3_aa	cdr3_nt	d_call	v_call	j_call
CASSSEQGSRETQYF	TGTGCCAGCAGCTCGGAACAGGGGTCTCGAGAGACCCAGTACTTC	TRBD1	TRBV7-9	TRBJ2-5
CASSKGAYSSNEQFF	TGCGCCAGCAGCAAGGGGGCGTATTCCTCCAATGAGCAGTTCTTC	TRBD1	TRBV5-1	TRBJ2-1
CASSSGIGYEQYF	TGTGCCAGCAGCTCGGGTATAGGCTACGAGCAGTACTTC	NA	TRBV11-2	TRBJ2-7
CAWSEGTGGNTIYF	TGTGCCTGGAGTGAAGGAACAGGGGGAAACACCATATATTTT	NA	TRBV30	TRBJ1-3
CASSQDQGNWNTEAFF	TGTGCCAGCAGCCAAGACCAGGGAAATTGGAACACTGAAGCTTTCTTT	NA	TRBV14	TRBJ1-1
CATRGDENYGYTF	TGTGCCACCAGGGGAGACGAGAACTATGGCTACACCTTC	NA	TRBV19	TRBJ1-2
CASSLKTSVYNEQFF	TGTGCCAGCAGCTTAAAAACTAGCGTATACAATGAGCAGTTCTTC	TRBD2	TRBV7-6	TRBJ2-1
CATSNEGGTEAFF	TGTGCCACCAGCAATGAAGGGGGCACTGAAGCTTTCTTT	NA	TRBV15	TRBJ1-1
CASSAGDGTEAFF	TGTGCCAGCAGTGCAGGGGACGGCACTGAAGCTTTCTTT	NA	TRBV2	TRBJ1-1
CASSWIAGVYNEQFF	TGTGCCAGCAGCTGGATCGCGGGGGTGTACAATGAGCAGTTCTTC	TRBD2	TRBV11-1	TRBJ2-1